Listed here is a single T cell receptor (beta chain). Its antigen remains unknown. CDR3 length: 15 amino acids. J lost 4 bases, V lost 6 bases, and 7 bases had no gene match. Germline lookup yields CDR1 MNHEY and CDR2 SMNVEV (reference sequence). This entry belongs to a study of T cells in localized non-small cell lung cancer. The study, taken as a whole, reports: Compared with tumor, uninvolved adjacent lung displayed greater T cell clonality, ranking highest overall. Heterogeneity cannot be ruled out, as sequencing used one tumor region only. A median approximately 60 of the top 100 tumor clones appeared in adjacent lung. A raised T cell density in blood coincided with lengthier overall survival.

The data were produced by immunoSEQ multiplex PCR, yet TCRdb's version contains in-frame clones alone and is incomplete. The repertoire holds tens of thousands of clones, with 80% to 90% as singletons. The TCR originated in a man aged 35 to 70 with stage I squamous cell lung carcinoma. The specimen comprised peripheral blood, sampled before any cancer treatment. The V and J genes are TRBV27 and TRBJ2-7, with TRBD2 identical over 12 bases. The CDR3 bases are TGTGCCAGCAGCCCTGTGCTAGCGGGAGGGTACGAGCAGTACTTC. Protein sequence: CASSPVLAGGYEQYF.